Presented here are 28 T cell receptor beta chains from one specimen sequenced in a study of blood T cell repertoires in COVID-19. The method was immunoSEQ multiplex PCR; TCRdb's version includes in-frame clones alone and lacks a portion of them. This table holds hundreds of thousands of clones, approximately 81% found once. Specimen: peripheral blood. These receptors all come from a man aged 40-49 years with acute or convalescent COVID-19.

The J gene is TRBJ1-5, the V gene TRBV3-1 (or the pseudogene TRBV3-2), with 8 bases identical to TRBD1. The CDR3 is 17 amino acids. The V gene end was trimmed by 4 bases and the J gene end by 1 base; junction bases not matched to a gene: 9. Germline CDR1 LGHDT, CDR2 YNNKEL (reference sequence). CDR3: CASSPSQGAKSNQPQHF. DNA for the CDR3: TGTGCCAGCAGCCCCTCTCAGGGGGCGAAAAGCAATCAGCCCCAGCATTTT.

The gene calls are TRBV6-6 and TRBJ1-1; D not resolved. CDR1 is MNHNY and CDR2 is SVGAGI in the germline V gene (reference sequence). The CDR3 spans 11 residues. V lost 7 bases and J lost 2, with 5 bases in between. This chain's CDR3 is CASILNTEAFF. As DNA, the CDR3 is TGTGCCAGCATCCTCAACACTGAAGCTTTCTTT.

The V and J genes are TRBV2 and TRBJ2-3, with D perhaps TRBD2 (6 bases). CDR3 length: 13 residues. Between the trimmed V and J ends, which lost 7 bases and 12 bases, there was a span of 20 bases. Germline V gene data show CDR1 as SNHLY and CDR2 as FYNNEI. The CDR3: CASISSLGTPQYF. The DNA for the CDR3 is TGTGCCAGCATAAGTAGCCTAGGGACTCCTCAGTATTTT.

This chain uses TRBV6-4 with TRBJ2-3; D may be TRBD2 (7 bases). Germline loops: CDR1 MRHNA, CDR2 SNTAGT. Trimming removed 0 bases from V and 5 bases from J, with 12 bases in between. The CDR3 has 15 residues. In DNA form, the CDR3 reads TGTGCCAGCAGTGACTCGGGGGGGGGCCAAGATACGCAGTATTTT. This encodes CASSDSGGGQDTQYF.

This rearrangement joins TRBV19 to TRBJ2-7, with 7 bases lining up with TRBD1. The CDR3 totals 14 residues. Germline CDR1 and CDR2: LNHDA and SQIVND (reference sequence). The V gene end was trimmed by 4 bases and the J gene end by 4 bases; junction bases not matched to a gene: 7. CDR3 bases: TGTGCCAGTAGTAGAAGAGGGACAGATTACGAGCAGTACTTC. Its translation: CASSRRGTDYEQYF. Filled out from reference TRBV19 and TRBJ2-7, the complete variable domain reads DGGITQSPKYLFRKEGQNVTLSCEQNLNHDAMYWYRQDPGQGLRLIYYSQIVNDFQKGDIAEGYSVSREKKESFPLTVTSAQKNPTAFYLCASSRRGTDYEQYFGPGTRLTVT.

The V and J genes are TRBV4-1 and TRBJ2-4, with TRBD2 as a possible D gene (5 bases). Germline V CDR1 and CDR2: MGHRA, YSYEKL. The CDR3 has 15 residues. V was trimmed by 0 bases and J by 8 bases, leaving 14 bases between them. Here the CDR3 reads CASSQDGSGKDIQYF. Here the CDR3 DNA reads TGCGCCAGCAGCCAAGATGGCTCCGGGAAGGACATTCAGTACTTC.

This chain uses TRBV27 with TRBJ1-1; D not resolved. Germline V lookup: CDR1 MNHEY, CDR2 SMNVEV (reference sequence). The CDR3 spans 14 residues. V was cut by 4 bases and J by 1 base, with 10 bases left in between. CDR3 residues: CASSSRHRNTEAFF. The CDR3 nucleotides are TGTGCCAGCAGTTCCCGACACAGGAACACTGAAGCTTTCTTT.

V gene TRBV27 combines with J gene TRBJ1-5; maybe TRBD1 (5 bases). V was clipped by 2 bases and J by 1 base, with 9 bases between them. The CDR3 spans 15 residues. Germline CDR1 and CDR2: MNHEY and SMNVEV (reference sequence). The CDR3 region has the DNA TGTGCCAGCAGTTTACGACAGTCGAGCAATCAGCCCCAGCATTTT. Its protein product is CASSLRQSSNQPQHF.

J is TRBJ2-1 and V is TRBV6-4; D is ambiguous. With 2 bases removed from V and 6 bases from J, the gap between germline ends came to 8 bases. CDR1 MRHNA and CDR2 SNTAGT come from the germline V gene. The CDR3 is 13 amino acids. The CDR3: CASSDTLANEQFF. In nucleotides, the CDR3 is TGTGCCAGCAGTGACACGTTGGCCAATGAGCAGTTCTTC.

The V call is TRBV4-2, the J call TRBJ1-4; D gene unclear. The germline V gene encodes CDR1 LGHNA and CDR2 YNFKEQ. V lost 4 bases and J lost 0, with 15 bases in between. The CDR3 has 17 residues. CDR3 region: CASSLQMEGATNEKLFF. The CDR3 DNA sequence: TGTGCCAGCAGCCTACAAATGGAGGGAGCAACTAATGAAAAACTGTTTTTT.

In the case of this clone: The junction does not match germline at one end; this may be a read error. The chain has TRBV3-1 (or the pseudogene TRBV3-2) and TRBJ1-2; D may be TRBD1 (6 bases). The CDR3 has 16 residues. In germline, CDR1 is LGHDT, CDR2 YNNKEL (reference sequence). CDR3 sequence (DNA): TGTACCAGCAGCCAAGGGCTAGGGGGTAGCAACTATGGCTACACCTTC. This codes for CTSSQGLGGSNYGYTF.

The rearrangement joins TRBV5-4 to TRBJ1-6; TRBD1 aligns across 7 bases. CDR3 length equals 17 residues. CDR1 SGHNT and CDR2 YYREEE come from the germline V gene (reference sequence). Germline trimming cut 1 base from V and 8 bases from J; bases unmatched to any gene: 12. CDR3 in DNA: TGTGCCAGCAGCTTGTCATGGGGCAGGGGGTTAGATTCACCCCTCCACTTT. This gives the protein CASSLSWGRGLDSPLHF.

This chain joins TRBV7-3 and TRBJ2-2; D remains ambiguous. The CDR3 totals 12 residues. The germline V gene has CDR1 SGHTA and CDR2 FQGTGA. Trimming left V 3 bases short and J 5 bases short, with 4 bases between. The CDR3 here is CASSFVTGELFF. CDR3 nucleotides: TGTGCCAGCAGCTTCGTAACCGGGGAGCTGTTTTTT.

V and J are TRBV24-1 and TRBJ1-6, with 9 bases that match TRBD1. The CDR3 spans 13 residues. Germline V lookup: CDR1 KGHDR, CDR2 SFDVKD. The V and J ends lost 10 bases and 6 bases, in that order; junction bases with no gene match: 3. CDR3 region: CATQGQGNSPLHF. The CDR3 nucleotides are TGTGCCACGCAGGGACAGGGTAATTCACCCCTCCACTTT.

The rearrangement uses TRBV27 and TRBJ2-5; 8 bases agree with TRBD2. V lost 3 bases, J lost 6 bases, and 12 bases stayed unmatched. The germline V gene encodes CDR1 MNHEY and CDR2 SMNVEV (reference sequence). CDR3 length equals 16 residues. Written as DNA, the CDR3 is TGTGCCAGCAGTTTTCTAGGGACTAGAAATGAGAAGACCCAGTACTTC. Protein product: CASSFLGTRNEKTQYF.

The chain links TRBV7-6 to TRBJ2-7; possible D gene TRBD1, 6 bases. Germline CDR1 SGHVS, CDR2 FNYEAQ. This CDR3 comprises 15 residues. V was trimmed by 0 bases and J by 3 bases, leaving 12 bases between them. CDR3 nucleotide sequence: TGTGCCAGCAGCTTAGCGCCAGGGGAACGCTACGAGCAGTACTTC. It codes for CASSLAPGERYEQYF.

A few counts support this clone. The gene calls are TRBV30 and TRBJ1-6; possible D gene TRBD1, 5 bases. Germline V gene data show CDR1 as GTSNPN and CDR2 as SVGIG (reference sequence). Trimming took off 6 bases at V and 0 bases at J, with 18 bases between the two ends. The length of the CDR3 is 17 residues. The CDR3 DNA reads as TGTGCCTGCTCGGGGAGGGGCTTTAGCTCCTATAATTCACCCCTCCACTTT. Translated, it gives CACSGRGFSSYNSPLHF. The whole variable domain, filled in from reference TRBV30 and TRBJ1-6, reads SQTIHQWPATLVQPVGSPLSLECTVEGTSNPNLYWYRQAAGRGLQLLFYSVGIGQISSEVPQNLSASRPQDRQFILSSKKLLLSDSGFYLCACSGRGFSSYNSPLHFGNGTRLTVT.

The chain uses TRBV9 and TRBJ2-1, with 8 bases that match TRBD2. Germline V gives CDR1 SGDLS, CDR2 YYNGEE. Trimming removed 4 bases from V and 2 bases from J; junction bases left unmatched: 5. The CDR3 covers 15 residues. The CDR3, as DNA: TGTGCCAGCAGCCGGGGGGGGGCCCCCTACAATGAGCAGTTCTTC. Protein product: CASSRGGAPYNEQFF. The full variable domain, with the rest looked up from reference TRBV9 and TRBJ2-1, is DSGVTQTPKHLITATGQRVTLRCSPRSGDLSVYWYQQSLDQGLQFLIQYYNGEERAKGNILERFSAQQFPDLHSELNLSSLELGDSALYFCASSRGGAPYNEQFFGPGTRLTVL.

The gene calls are TRBV3-1 (or the pseudogene TRBV3-2) and TRBJ1-2, with D possibly TRBD1 on 5 matching bases. Germline V gene lookup returns CDR1 LGHDT and CDR2 YNNKEL (reference sequence). This CDR3 comprises 15 residues. V lost 4 bases, J lost 4 bases, and 16 bases lay in between. CDR3 bases: TGTGCCAGCAGCCTCTCCGGGGGACTAAGCTATGGCTACACCTTC. This translates into CASSLSGGLSYGYTF.

The chain combines TRBV5-5 with TRBJ1-6, with D possibly matching TRBD1 (5 bases). V was shortened by 4 bases and J by 6 bases, with 11 bases between the two germline ends. CDR3 length: 14 residues. CDR1 is SGHKS, CDR2 YYEKEE, per germline (reference sequence). The CDR3 DNA reads as TGTGCCAGCAGCCTAGGGGCGGCTAATTCACCCCTCCACTTT. Its translation: CASSLGAANSPLHF.

V is TRBV5-1 and J is TRBJ1-2; maybe TRBD1 (6 bases). From germline, CDR1 is SGHRS and CDR2 YFSETQ. The CDR3 runs 14 residues. V was pared by 4 bases and J by 2 bases, with 12 bases between. The CDR3 loop reads CASSTQGENYGYTF. As DNA, the CDR3 is TGCGCCAGCAGCACACAGGGAGAGAACTATGGCTACACCTTC.

The J gene is TRBJ2-3, the V gene TRBV15; D not resolved. The germline V gene encodes CDR1 LNHNV and CDR2 YYDKDF (reference sequence). The V gene lost 2 bases and the J gene lost 0 bases, with 3 bases spanning the gap. There are 13 residues in the CDR3. CDR3 protein: CATSRPSTDTQYF. The CDR3, as DNA: TGTGCCACCAGCAGACCTAGCACAGATACGCAGTATTTT.

This clone appeared once. The chain has TRBV7-2 and TRBJ1-2; the D gene is possibly TRBD1 (5 bases). CDR1 is SGHTA, CDR2 FQGNSA, per germline. This CDR3 contains 13 residues. The V gene lost 6 bases and the J gene lost 0 bases, with 8 bases spanning the gap. CDR3 sequence (DNA): TGTGCCAGCAGTGACAGACCTAACTATGGCTACACCTTC. It specifies CASSDRPNYGYTF.

V and J are TRBV21-1 and TRBJ1-2; TRBD1 reflects the table's D call only, with no check against the DNA. TRBV21-1 is marked as a pseudogene. The CDR3 loop spans 16 amino acids. DNA of the CDR3: TGTGCCATCCCCGTTGACAGGGCCCCCTCTAACTATGGCTACACCTTC. It yields the protein CAIPVDRAPSNYGYTF.

This chain joins TRBV7-6 and TRBJ1-6; 9 bases line up with TRBD1. With V trimmed by 3 bases and J by 4 bases, 7 bases remained unmatched. Looked up from germline, CDR1 is SGHVS and CDR2 is FNYEAQ. The length of the CDR3 is 17 residues. This CDR3 is CASSFLDRGRYNSPLHF. The DNA of the CDR3 is TGTGCCAGCAGCTTCCTGGACAGGGGCAGGTATAATTCACCCCTCCACTTT. Variable domain in full (rest from reference TRBV7-6 and TRBJ1-6): GAGVSQSPRYKVTKRGQDVALRCDPISGHVSLYWYRQALGQGPEFLTYFNYEAQQDKSGLPNDRFSAERPEGSISTLTIQRTEQRDSAMYRCASSFLDRGRYNSPLHFGNGTRLTVT.

The V and J genes are TRBV7-2 and TRBJ1-1, with D uncertain. CDR1 SGHTA and CDR2 FQGNSA come from the germline V gene. This CDR3 spans 15 amino acids. V gave up 5 bases and J gave up 1 base, with 14 bases separating them. In nucleotides, the CDR3 is TGTGCCAGCAGCCTAGAGTACAGCGGGAACACTGAAGCTTTCTTT. It specifies CASSLEYSGNTEAFF.

This CDR3 is CASSRAMTSGGDEQYF. In DNA, the CDR3 is TGTGCCAGCAGCCGGGCTATGACTAGCGGGGGGGACGAGCAGTACTTC. V gene TRBV5-4 combines with J gene TRBJ2-7; 14 bases agree with TRBD2. V gave up 4 bases and J gave up 5 bases; unmatched junction bases: 8. The CDR3 has 16 amino acids. Germline CDR1 is SGHNT and CDR2 is YYREEE (reference sequence).

The chain couples TRBV6-5 to TRBJ1-6, with D perhaps matching TRBD1 (5 bases). With 9 bases removed from V and 10 bases from J, the gap between germline ends came to 22 bases. In germline, CDR1 is MNHEY, CDR2 SVGAGI. The CDR3 has 15 residues. DNA of the CDR3: TGTGCCAGTCGGGGGGACTCCACAACCCCCTCACCCCTCCACTTT. Its protein product is CASRGDSTTPSPLHF.